This T cell receptor (beta chain) was identified in a study of CD8 T cells in ankylosing spondylitis (dated by TCRdb to 2016 to 2017). Turning to the overall study: The study profiled T cell receptor beta repertoires in healthy donors and ankylosing spondylitis patients to find disease-linked TCR variants. The full study cohort comprised about 25 ankylosing spondylitis patients and 110 or so healthy donors. Peripheral blood was sampled, and synovial fluid was also collected from ankylosing spondylitis patients. Study-wide findings and limitations: A CD8+ phenotype was shown by the disease-linked clones, which were found at relatively low frequencies in peripheral blood. The disease-linked clones were reported as significantly enriched in matched synovial fluid samples from ankylosing spondylitis patients. A TCR beta motif made up of several highly homologous amino acid variants appeared to be characteristic of blood from ankylosing spondylitis patients. Some TCR beta motif variants had previously been reported in synovial fluid and blood of reactive arthritis patients, which suggested common disease-initiation mechanisms.

Instrument on record: Illumina HiSeq 2500. Quantitative 5'-RACE with molecular barcodes was the method used to prepare the TCR beta libraries. The authors processed their data as follows. A new computational method based on a probabilistic model of VDJ rearrangement was used to identify disease-linked TCR variants. Starting from the raw public reads, TCRdb applied fastp trimming at Q25, assembled clones with MiXCR and retained in-frame beta chains. Every CDR3 protein is listed once, alongside the most common genes and DNA of its rows. The V and J calls here are based on TCRdb, not the publication. For this sample the table gives fewer than 550,000 distinct CDR3 sequences, of which about 5.2% were detected only once. Clones ranked in the top ten supply roughly 3.3% of the sample. CDR3 length: 12 amino acids, cysteine to phenylalanine. Only the CDR3 region is kept as DNA, spanning 36 bases read in frame from base 1. Ends trimmed: V by 5 bases, J by 5 bases; bases unmatched to a gene: 4. The germline V gene encodes CDR1 SQVTM and CDR2 ANQGSEA.

This clonotype was observed at least ten times. Its antigen is still unknown. No base quality information exists; no much larger clone differs at one position. The V and J segments used are TRBV29-1 and TRBJ2-3, and 7 junctional nucleotides match TRBD2. The sequence was obtained from a male donor with ankylosing spondylitis. Sequencing input: blood, either unsorted or a sorted T cell fraction (not recorded which). The CDR3 amino acid sequence is: CSVHGEGDTQYF. The DNA sequence is given as TGCAGCGTTCACGGGGAGGGAGATACGCAGTATTTT.